Each of the 8 T cell receptor beta chains below was sequenced from the same sample in a study of T cell repertoires in cytomegalovirus infection. For these TCRs, the target antigens are not known. In TCRdb, the reads were re-called with MiXCR into one record per CDR3 protein. This table has roughly 120,000 distinct CDR3 sequences, 32% appearing once. The sample consisted of CD8+ T cells from cultured PBMCs, taken from culture after CMV antigen stimulation. The origin of the receptors is a human donor in good health (CMV status not recorded). Some clones in this sample may be carry-over from other donors' samples.

This clonotype was counted only a few times. The rearrangement joins TRBV7-9 to TRBJ1-5; D not resolved. The germline V gene encodes CDR1 SEHNR and CDR2 FQNEAQ (reference sequence). The CDR3 is 14 amino acids. With 4 bases removed from V and 0 bases from J, the gap between germline ends came to 7 bases. CDR3 protein: CASSSEYSNQPQHF. For the CDR3, the DNA is TGTGCCAGCAGCTCGGAATATAGCAATCAGCCCCAGCATTTT. Variable domain in full (rest from reference TRBV7-9 and TRBJ1-5): DTGVSQNPRHKITKRGQNVTFRCDPISEHNRLYWYRQTLGQGPEFLTYFQNEAQLEKSRLLSDRFSAERPKGSFSTLEIQRTEQGDSAMYLCASSSEYSNQPQHFGDGTRLSIL.

The gene calls are TRBV7-6 and TRBJ2-3; D assignment may be TRBD1 or TRBD2 (5 bases each). The V end lost 2 bases, the J end lost 4 bases, and 16 bases lay between the germline ends. This CDR3 is built from 16 residues. Germline assignment: CDR1 SGHVS and CDR2 FNYEAQ. As DNA, the CDR3 is TGTGCCAGCAGCTTACCGGGACCTAATCCCGCAGATACGCAGTATTTT. Translated: CASSLPGPNPADTQYF.

This rearrangement joins TRBV6-2 or TRBV6-3 to TRBJ1-1; D unclear. The CDR3 extends over 15 amino acids. V was shortened by 6 bases and J by 6 bases, with 20 bases between the two germline ends. CDR1 is MNHEY and CDR2 is SVGEGT in the germline V gene. The CDR3 DNA follows: TGTGCCAGCAGCCTAAGCAAGGGTATGATGCCTGAAGCTTTCTTT. This codes for CASSLSKGMMPEAFF.

This clonotype was counted ten times or more. The chain carries TRBV6-2 or TRBV6-3 and TRBJ2-1; the D is unclear. Trimming shortened V by 2 bases and J by 4 bases, and 6 bases separated the two germline ends. Germline values: CDR1 MNHEY, CDR2 SVGEGT. This CDR3 comprises 13 residues. The CDR3 nucleotides read TGTGCCAGCAGTTACAAGGAATACAATGAGCAGTTCTTC. It yields the protein CASSYKEYNEQFF.

In its sample, this clonotype was seen a few times. The rearrangement links TRBV6-6 to TRBJ1-6; TRBD1 matches at 9 bases. V lost 5 bases and J lost 11; bases outside the gene matches: 10. Germline CDR1 MNHNY, CDR2 SVGAGI (reference sequence). The CDR3 totals 15 residues. Here the CDR3 reads CASSGRDREAAPLHF. CDR3 in DNA: TGTGCCAGCAGTGGCCGGGACAGGGAGGCAGCACCCCTCCACTTT.

V is TRBV12-3 or TRBV12-4 and J is TRBJ1-1; maybe TRBD1 (5 bases). The V gene lost 11 bases and the J gene lost 4 bases, with 14 bases spanning the gap. This CDR3 comprises 12 residues. CDR3 sequence reads: CAYKLGRTEAFF. The CDR3 DNA reads as TGTGCCTACAAGCTGGGGCGCACTGAAGCTTTCTTT.

The chain couples TRBV20-1 to TRBJ2-4; D is perhaps TRBD2 (5 bases). This CDR3 spans 17 amino acids. V dropped 3 bases and J dropped 0 bases, with 18 bases sitting between them. Germline lookup yields CDR1 DFQATT and CDR2 SNEGSKA (reference sequence). CDR3 sequence: CSASPSSGTLAKNIQYF. The DNA of the CDR3 is TGCAGTGCTAGTCCCTCGAGCGGAACACTAGCCAAAAACATTCAGTACTTC.

This chain connects TRBV12-3 or TRBV12-4 to TRBJ2-2; possible D gene TRBD2, 5 bases. The CDR3 consists of 16 residues. V was shortened by 8 bases and J by 0 bases, with 16 bases between the two germline ends. CDR3 sequence reads: CASWAVARTNTGELFF. The CDR3 coding sequence is TGTGCCAGCTGGGCGGTAGCGAGGACGAACACCGGGGAGCTGTTTTTT.